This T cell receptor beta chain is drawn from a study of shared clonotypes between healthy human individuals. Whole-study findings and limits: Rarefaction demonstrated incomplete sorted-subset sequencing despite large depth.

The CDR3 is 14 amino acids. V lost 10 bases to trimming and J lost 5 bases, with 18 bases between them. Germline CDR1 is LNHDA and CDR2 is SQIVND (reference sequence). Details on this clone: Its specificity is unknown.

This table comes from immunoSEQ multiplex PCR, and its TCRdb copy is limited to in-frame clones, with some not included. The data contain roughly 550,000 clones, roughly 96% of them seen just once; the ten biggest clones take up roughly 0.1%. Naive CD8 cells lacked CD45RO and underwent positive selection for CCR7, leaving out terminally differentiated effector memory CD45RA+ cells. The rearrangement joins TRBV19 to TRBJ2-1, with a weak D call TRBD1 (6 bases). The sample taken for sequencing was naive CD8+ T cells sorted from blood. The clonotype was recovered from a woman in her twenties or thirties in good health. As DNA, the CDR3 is TGTGCCACCCAGACAGGTTTTAAAGACAATGAGCAGTTCTTC. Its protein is CATQTGFKDNEQFF. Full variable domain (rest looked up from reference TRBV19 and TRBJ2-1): DGGITQSPKYLFRKEGQNVTLSCEQNLNHDAMYWYRQDPGQGLRLIYYSQIVNDFQKGDIAEGYSVSREKKESFPLTVTSAQKNPTAFYLCATQTGFKDNEQFFGPGTRLTVL.